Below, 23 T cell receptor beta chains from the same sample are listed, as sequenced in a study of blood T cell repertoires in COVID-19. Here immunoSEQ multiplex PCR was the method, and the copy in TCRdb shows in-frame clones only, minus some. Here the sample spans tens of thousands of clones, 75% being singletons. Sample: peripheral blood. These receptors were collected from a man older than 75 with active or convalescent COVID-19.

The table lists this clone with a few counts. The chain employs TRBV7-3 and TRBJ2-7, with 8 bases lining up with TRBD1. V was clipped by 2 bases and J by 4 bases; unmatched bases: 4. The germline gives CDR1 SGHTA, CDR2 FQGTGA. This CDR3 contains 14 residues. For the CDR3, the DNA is TGTGCCAGCAGCTTAGGGACAGGTGCTTACGAGCAGTACTTC. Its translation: CASSLGTGAYEQYF.

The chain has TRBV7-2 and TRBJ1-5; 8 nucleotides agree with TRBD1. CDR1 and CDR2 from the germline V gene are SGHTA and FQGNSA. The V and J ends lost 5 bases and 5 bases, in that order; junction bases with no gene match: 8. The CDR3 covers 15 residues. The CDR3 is CASSTRTGTDQPQHF. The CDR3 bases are TGTGCCAGCAGCACGCGGACAGGGACGGATCAGCCCCAGCATTTT.

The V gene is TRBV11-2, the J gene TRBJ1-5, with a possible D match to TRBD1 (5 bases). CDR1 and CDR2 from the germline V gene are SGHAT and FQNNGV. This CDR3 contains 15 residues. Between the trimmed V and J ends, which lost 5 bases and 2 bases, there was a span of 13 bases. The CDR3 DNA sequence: TGTGCCAGCAGCCAAGGTGCGGGGCGCAATCAGCCCCAGCATTTT. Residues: CASSQGAGRNQPQHF.

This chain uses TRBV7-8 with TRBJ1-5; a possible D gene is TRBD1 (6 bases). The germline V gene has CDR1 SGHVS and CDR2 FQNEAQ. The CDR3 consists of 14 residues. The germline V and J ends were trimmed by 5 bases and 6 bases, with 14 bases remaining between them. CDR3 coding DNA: TGTGCCAGCAGCACAAACAGGGAGGGTCAGCCCCAGCATTTT. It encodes CASSTNREGQPQHF.

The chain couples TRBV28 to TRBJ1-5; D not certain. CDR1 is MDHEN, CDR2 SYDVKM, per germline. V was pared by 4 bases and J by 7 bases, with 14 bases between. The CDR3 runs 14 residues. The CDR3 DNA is TGTGCCAGCAGTTACCCGACCGGGTGGCAGCCCCAGCATTTT. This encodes CASSYPTGWQPQHF.

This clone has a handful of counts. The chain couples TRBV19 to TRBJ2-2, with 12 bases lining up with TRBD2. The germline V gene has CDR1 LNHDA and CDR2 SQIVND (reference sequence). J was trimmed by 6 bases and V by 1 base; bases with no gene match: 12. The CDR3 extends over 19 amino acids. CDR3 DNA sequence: TGTGCCAGTAGTATAGGACTCTGGTCTAGCGGGAGGGCCGCCGGGGAGCTGTTTTTT. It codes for CASSIGLWSSGRAAGELFF.

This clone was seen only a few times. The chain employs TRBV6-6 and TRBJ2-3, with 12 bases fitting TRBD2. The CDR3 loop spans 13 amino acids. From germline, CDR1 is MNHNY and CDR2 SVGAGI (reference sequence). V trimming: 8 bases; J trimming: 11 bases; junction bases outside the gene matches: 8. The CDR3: CASASSGREEQYF. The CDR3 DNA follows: TGTGCCAGCGCGTCTAGCGGGAGGGAAGAGCAGTATTTT.

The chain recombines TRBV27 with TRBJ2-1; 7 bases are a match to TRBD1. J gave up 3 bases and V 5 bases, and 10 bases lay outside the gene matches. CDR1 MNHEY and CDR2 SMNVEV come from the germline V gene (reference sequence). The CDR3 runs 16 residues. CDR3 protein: CASSPPPRGNYNEQFF. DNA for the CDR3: TGTGCCAGCAGTCCTCCCCCCAGGGGGAACTACAATGAGCAGTTCTTC.

The DNA of the CDR3 is TGCGCCAGCAGCCCTGACGGGGTCGGGGAGCTGTTTTTT. Protein product: CASSPDGVGELFF. This sequence joins TRBV5-1 and TRBJ2-2; TRBD2 is a possible D gene (5 bases). The germline V gene encodes CDR1 SGHRS and CDR2 YFSETQ. Trimming took 4 bases from V and 7 from J, leaving 11 bases between them. The CDR3 totals 13 residues.

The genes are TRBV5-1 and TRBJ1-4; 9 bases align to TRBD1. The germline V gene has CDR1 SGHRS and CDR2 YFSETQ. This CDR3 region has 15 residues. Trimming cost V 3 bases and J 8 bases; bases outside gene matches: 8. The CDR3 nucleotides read TGCGCCAGCAGCTCCCCGGACAGGGGAGGGGAAAAACTGTTTTTT. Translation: CASSSPDRGGEKLFF. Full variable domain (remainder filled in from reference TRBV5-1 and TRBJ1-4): KAGVTQTPRYLIKTRGQQVTLSCSPISGHRSVSWYQQTPGQGLQFLFEYFSETQRNKGNFPGRFSGRQFSNSRSEMNVSTLELGDSALYLCASSSPDRGGEKLFFGSGTQLSVL.

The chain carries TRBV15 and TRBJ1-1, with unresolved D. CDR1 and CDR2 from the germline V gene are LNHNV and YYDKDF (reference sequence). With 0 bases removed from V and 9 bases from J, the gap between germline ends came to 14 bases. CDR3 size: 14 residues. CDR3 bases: TGTGCCACCAGCAGAGACTTCGGGATCCTACAAGCTTTCTTT. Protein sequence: CATSRDFGILQAFF.

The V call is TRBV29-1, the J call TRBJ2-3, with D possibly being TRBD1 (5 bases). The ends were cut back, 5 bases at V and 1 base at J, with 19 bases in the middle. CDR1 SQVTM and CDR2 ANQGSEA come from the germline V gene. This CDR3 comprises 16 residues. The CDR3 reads CSVRLTRAIRTDTQYF. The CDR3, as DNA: TGCAGCGTTAGATTGACCAGGGCCATTCGCACAGATACGCAGTATTTT.

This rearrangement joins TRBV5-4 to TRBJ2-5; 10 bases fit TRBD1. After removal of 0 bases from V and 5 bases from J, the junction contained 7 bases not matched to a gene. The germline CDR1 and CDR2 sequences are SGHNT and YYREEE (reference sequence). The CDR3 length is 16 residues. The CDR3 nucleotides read TGTGCCAGCAGCTTGGGGGGACAGGGGTTATCGGAGACCCAGTACTTC. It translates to CASSLGGQGLSETQYF. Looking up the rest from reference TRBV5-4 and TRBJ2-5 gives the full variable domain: ETGVTQSPTHLIKTRGQQVTLRCSSQSGHNTVSWYQQALGQGPQFIFQYYREEENGRGNFPPRFSGLQFPNYSSELNVNALELDDSALYLCASSLGGQGLSETQYFGPGTRLLVL.

The CDR3 nucleotides read TGTGCCAGCAGTTCTAGCGGGTTCACAGATACGCAGTATTTT. Translated: CASSSSGFTDTQYF. The rearrangement links TRBV6-4 to TRBJ2-3; 8 bases agree with TRBD2. The CDR3 spans 14 residues. The germline gives CDR1 MRHNA, CDR2 SNTAGT. J was trimmed by 2 bases and V by 5 bases; bases with no gene match: 3.

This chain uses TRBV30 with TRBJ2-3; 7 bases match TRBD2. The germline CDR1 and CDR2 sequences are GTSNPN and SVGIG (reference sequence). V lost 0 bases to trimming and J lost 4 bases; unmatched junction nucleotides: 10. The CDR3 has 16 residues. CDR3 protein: CAWSVMAGAGADTQYF. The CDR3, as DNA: TGTGCCTGGAGTGTAATGGCGGGAGCTGGCGCAGATACGCAGTATTTT. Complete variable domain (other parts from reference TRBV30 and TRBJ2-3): SQTIHQWPATLVQPVGSPLSLECTVEGTSNPNLYWYRQAAGRGLQLLFYSVGIGQISSEVPQNLSASRPQDRQFILSSKKLLLSDSGFYLCAWSVMAGAGADTQYFGPGTRLTVL.

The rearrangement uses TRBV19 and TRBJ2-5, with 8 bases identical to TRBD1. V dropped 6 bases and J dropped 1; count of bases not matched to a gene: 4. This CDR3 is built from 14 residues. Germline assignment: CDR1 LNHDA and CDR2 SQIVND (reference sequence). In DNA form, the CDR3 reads TGTGCCAGTAGGGAAGGACAGGGCCAAGAGACCCAGTACTTC. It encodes CASREGQGQETQYF.

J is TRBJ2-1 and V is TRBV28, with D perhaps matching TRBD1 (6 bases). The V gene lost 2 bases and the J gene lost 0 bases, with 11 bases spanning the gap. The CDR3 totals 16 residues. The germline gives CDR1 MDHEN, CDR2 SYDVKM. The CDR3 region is CASSLRGMSSYNEQFF. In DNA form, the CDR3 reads TGTGCCAGCAGTTTAAGGGGGATGAGCTCCTACAATGAGCAGTTCTTC.

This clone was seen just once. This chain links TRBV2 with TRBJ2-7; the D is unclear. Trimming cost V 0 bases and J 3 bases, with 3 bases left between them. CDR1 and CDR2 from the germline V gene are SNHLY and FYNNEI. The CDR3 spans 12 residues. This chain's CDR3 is CASSEAIYEQYF. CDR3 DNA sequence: TGTGCCAGCAGTGAAGCCATCTACGAGCAGTACTTC.

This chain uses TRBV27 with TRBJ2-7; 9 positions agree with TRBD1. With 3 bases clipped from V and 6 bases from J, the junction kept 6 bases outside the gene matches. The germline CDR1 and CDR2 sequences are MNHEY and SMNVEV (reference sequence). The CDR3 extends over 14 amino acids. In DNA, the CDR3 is TGTGCCAGCAGTTTCTCAGGACAGGGGTTCGAGCAGTACTTC. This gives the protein CASSFSGQGFEQYF.

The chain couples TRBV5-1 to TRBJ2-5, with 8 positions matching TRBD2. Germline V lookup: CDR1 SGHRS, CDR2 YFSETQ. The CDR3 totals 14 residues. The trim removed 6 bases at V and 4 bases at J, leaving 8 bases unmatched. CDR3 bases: TGCGCCAGCAAATTCACGCTAGCGGGAGAGACCCAGTACTTC. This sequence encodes CASKFTLAGETQYF.

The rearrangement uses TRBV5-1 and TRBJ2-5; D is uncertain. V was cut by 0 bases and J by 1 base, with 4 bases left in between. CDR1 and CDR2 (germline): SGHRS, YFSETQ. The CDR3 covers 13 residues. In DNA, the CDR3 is TGCGCCAGCAGCTTGGGAGTCCAAGAGACCCAGTACTTC. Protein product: CASSLGVQETQYF.

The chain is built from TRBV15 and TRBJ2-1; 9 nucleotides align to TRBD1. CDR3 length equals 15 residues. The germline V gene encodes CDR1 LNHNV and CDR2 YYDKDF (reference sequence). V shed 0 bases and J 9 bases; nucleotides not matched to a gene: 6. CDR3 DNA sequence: TGTGCCACCAGCAGAGATGACAGGGGGGTTTTTGAGCAGTTCTTC. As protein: CATSRDDRGVFEQFF.

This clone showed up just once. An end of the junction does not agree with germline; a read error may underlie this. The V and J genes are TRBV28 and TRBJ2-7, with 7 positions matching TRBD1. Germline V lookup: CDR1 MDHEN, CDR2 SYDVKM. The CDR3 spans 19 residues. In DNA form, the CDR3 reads TGTGCCACCAGTTTTCTGGGACGACTAAGAAAGGGGGCGAACTACGAGCAGTACTTC. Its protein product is CATSFLGRLRKGANYEQYF.